Sequencing of this T cell receptor beta chain was carried out in a study of blood T cells in healthy people across ages. A J-beta primer mix and a sample-barcoded 5' primer were used in a second PCR of about 6 to 12 cycles. Each CDR3 protein is one row after TCRdb ran MiXCR on the 5' RACE reads. The table shows 600,000 to 850,000 distinct CDR3 sequences, with 20% to 25% occurring only once. This clonotype was seen a few times. The data were also submitted as part of a second study, on T cells of mothers and their children. As that report states: With the M1S primer of the second PCR, sample barcodes and 2-4 random nucleotides were added.

This sequence was found in a boy aged 5 to 17 in good health. Sequenced sample: blood.

CDR3 DNA sequence: TGTGCCAGCAGTCCCTGGACAGAAGAGACCCAGTACTTC. Encoded protein: CASSPWTEETQYF. The chain employs TRBV6-2 or TRBV6-3 and TRBJ2-5; TRBD1 might be the D (6 bases). Trimming stripped 5 bases from V and 3 bases from J, with 10 bases between. The germline CDR1 and CDR2 sequences are MNHEY and SVGEGT. CDR3 size: 13 residues.